What follows describes a single T cell receptor (beta chain). This sample was included in a study of blood T cell repertoires in COVID-19. As for the study in general: Material from acute and convalescent COVID-19 was sourced from the United States, Italy and Spain. The cDNA or gDNA used as material had been derived from T cells, B-cell-depleted T cells, or PBMCs.

Germline assignment: CDR1 MNHEY and CDR2 SVGAGI. This CDR3 has 14 residues. The V gene lost 6 bases and the J gene lost 6 bases, with 18 bases spanning the gap. Original processing methods: The assay estimated nucleated cells by amplifying reference gene primers. Clones were read by immunoSEQ multiplex PCR, and TCRdb kept only the in-frame ones, dropping some. The V and J calls and clone size come from that table; D and trimming were worked out from the DNA. The sample lists roughly 62,000 clones, more than 90% occurring once. Sequencing was done on a sample of peripheral blood. The TCR sequence derives from a human donor in a cohort sampled during active COVID-19. This chain joins TRBV6-5 and TRBJ2-7; no firm D call. CDR3 sequence (DNA): TGTGCCAGCAGCCCCGGGTCGCTGATTACCGAGCAGTACTTC. This codes for CASSPGSLITEQYF.